This section outlines one TCR beta chain sequence together with its context. This record comes from a study of cytomegalovirus exposure and HLA in healthy donors. PCR used 60 Vbeta primers and 13 Jbeta primers. The assay was immunoSEQ multiplex PCR, and TCRdb's table has in-frame clones only and misses some. The sample holds around 130,000 clones; roughly 80% are singletons and the top ten take roughly 2.5%. V gave up 0 bases and J gave up 3 bases, with 11 bases separating them. Germline lookup yields CDR1 LGHNA and CDR2 YSLEER. The CDR3 runs 16 residues. The V and J genes are TRBV4-3 and TRBJ2-2; the D gene is possibly TRBD1 (5 bases). The sequenced sample consisted of PBMCs. This clonotype originated in a young man in good health and CMV-seronegative. The CDR3 region has the DNA TGCGCCAGCAGCCAAGACAGGGTTTTGGACACCGGGGAGCTGTTTTTT. Protein product: CASSQDRVLDTGELFF.